The 29 T cell receptor beta chains in this list originate from one sample, sequenced in a study of T cell clusters in autoimmune cytopenias (dated by TCRdb to about 2019). TRB amplification used approximately 230 ng of peripheral blood genomic DNA, some 38,000 genome equivalents, per sample. Sequencing instrument: Illumina MiSeq. TRB rearrangements were amplified by multiplex PCR following a touch-down protocol, with the TRB-A and TRB-B primer pools mixed in one tube. Based on TCRdb reprocessing of the reads, there is one entry per CDR3 protein sequence, and DNA is missing. The table kept for this sample lists roughly 2,900 distinct CDR3 sequences. The top ten clonotypes cover roughly 6.8% of the sample. The sample was also linked to a second study, of T cell repertoires in aging, cancer and after chemotherapy.

Sequenced sample: peripheral blood. Every receptor here comes from a human donor in good health.

The rearrangement joins TRBV20-1 to TRBJ2-7. CDR1 and CDR2 (germline): DFQATT, SNEGSKA (reference sequence). The CDR3 contains 12 residues. The CDR3 spells CSARSDLAGQYF.

Considering frequency, this clonotype is medium-sized. V gene TRBV5-1 combines with J gene TRBJ2-6. This CDR3 region has 13 residues. Germline lookup yields CDR1 SGHRS and CDR2 YFSETQ. CDR3 loop: CASSVSGANVLTF.

The chain uses TRBV6-2 or TRBV6-3 and TRBJ1-6; TCRdb lists TRBD1, though no DNA is available to test this call. This CDR3 is built from 16 residues. Germline V gene sequence: CDR1 MNHEY, CDR2 SVGEGT. CDR3 region: CASSRITGTYNSPLHF.

This clonotype is called medium-sized based on its frequency. The V call is TRBV5-4, the J call TRBJ2-3; the TCRdb call, TRBD1, lacks DNA for checking. Looked up from germline, CDR1 is SGHNT and CDR2 is YYREEE (reference sequence). The CDR3 is 16 residues long. The CDR3 sequence: CASSLDPQGRGDTQYF.

By frequency, this clonotype registers medium-sized. The chain recombines TRBV7-2 with TRBJ2-2; the TCRdb D gene call, TRBD2, has no DNA to confirm it. The germline V gene encodes CDR1 SGHTA and CDR2 FQGNSA. The CDR3 spans 17 residues. The CDR3 loop reads CASSLGRLAANTGELFF.

By frequency, this clonotype registers medium-sized. The chain employs TRBV20-1 and TRBJ2-2; TCRdb selects TRBD2, and the lack of DNA leaves this call unchecked. CDR1 and CDR2 from the germline V gene are DFQATT and SNEGSKA (reference sequence). The CDR3 has 16 amino acids. The CDR3 sequence is CSASIPSGSNTGELFF.

The CDR3 loop reads CASRYNRGHQPQHF. The chain uses TRBV28 and TRBJ1-5; TCRdb's assignment of TRBD1 cannot be checked, as there is no DNA. This CDR3 region has 14 residues. Germline V gene lookup returns CDR1 MDHEN and CDR2 SYDVKM.

This clonotype is labeled medium-sized based on frequency. V is TRBV10-3 and J is TRBJ2-1; the D call from TCRdb, TRBD1, cannot be confirmed without DNA. The germline CDR1 and CDR2 sequences are ENHRY and SYGVKD. The CDR3 loop spans 14 amino acids. CDR3 loop: CAIGGRSGNNEQFF.

This clonotype counts as medium-sized by frequency. The rearrangement joins TRBV20-1 to TRBJ2-7. Germline assignment: CDR1 DFQATT and CDR2 SNEGSKA (reference sequence). This CDR3 region has 13 residues. The CDR3: CSAYDTQTYEQYF.

This rearrangement joins TRBV19 to TRBJ2-3; absent DNA, TCRdb's TRBD1 call cannot be checked. The CDR3 spans 14 residues. The germline CDR1 and CDR2 sequences are LNHDA and SQIVND (reference sequence). The CDR3 loop is CASSPAGGMNTQYF.

This clonotype is identified as medium-sized from frequency. V gene TRBV20-1 combines with J gene TRBJ2-2; TCRdb designates TRBD1, a call that cannot be tested without DNA. CDR1 and CDR2 (germline): DFQATT, SNEGSKA (reference sequence). The CDR3 extends over 15 amino acids. The CDR3 loop is CSARTGQSYTGELFF.

This clonotype is deemed medium-sized by its frequency. The chain couples TRBV18 to TRBJ1-2; the TRBD1 assignment by TCRdb is unverifiable without DNA. CDR1 is KGHSH, CDR2 LQKENI, per germline. The CDR3 runs 16 residues. CDR3 in amino acids: CASSPPAQGQNYGYTF.

This clonotype is medium-sized by frequency. The chain recombines TRBV18 with TRBJ1-6; TCRdb's assignment of TRBD1 cannot be checked, as there is no DNA. CDR3 length equals 16 residues. Germline V gene data show CDR1 as KGHSH and CDR2 as LQKENI. CDR3 sequence reads: CASSPTGGGYNSPLHF.

The V and J genes are TRBV7-2 and TRBJ2-3; the TCRdb call, TRBD2, lacks DNA for checking. The CDR3 runs to 18 residues. Per the germline V gene, CDR1 is SGHTA and CDR2 is FQGNSA. CDR3 protein: CASSSLSVSSGLTDTQYF.

This clonotype is identified as medium-sized from frequency. The J gene is TRBJ1-5, the V gene TRBV15. This CDR3 comprises 17 residues. CDR1 is LNHNV, CDR2 YYDKDF, per germline (reference sequence). The CDR3 sequence: CATSRGYGGSPNQPQHF.

The genes are TRBV14 and TRBJ2-1; lacking DNA, the TRBD2 call made by TCRdb goes unchecked. This CDR3 contains 14 residues. Germline V gene sequence: CDR1 SGHDN, CDR2 FVKESK. This CDR3 reads CASSAASVYNEQFF. The full variable domain, with the rest looked up from reference TRBV14 and TRBJ2-1, is EAGVTQFPSHSVIEKGQTVTLRCDPISGHDNLYWYRRVMGKEIKFLLHFVKESKQDESGMPNNRFLAERTGGTYSTLKVQPAELEDSGVYFCASSAASVYNEQFFGPGTRLTVL.

Judged by frequency, this clonotype is medium-sized. The chain joins TRBV10-3 to TRBJ2-6; TCRdb indicates TRBD2, and absent DNA this call remains unverified. CDR3 length equals 16 residues. Germline lookup yields CDR1 ENHRY and CDR2 SYGVKD. The CDR3 loop reads CAISGDFGSGANVLTF.

The J gene is TRBJ1-5, the V gene TRBV28; TCRdb designates TRBD1, a call that cannot be tested without DNA. Germline assignment: CDR1 MDHEN and CDR2 SYDVKM. CDR3 length: 16 amino acids. CDR3 sequence: CASSLPRASGAQPQHF.

The J gene is TRBJ1-5, the V gene TRBV28; without DNA, the TCRdb call of TRBD1 cannot be checked. Looked up from germline, CDR1 is MDHEN and CDR2 is SYDVKM. There are 12 residues in the CDR3. The CDR3 loop reads CASTNPRGPQHF.

This clonotype is identified as large (0.1 to 1%) from frequency. V and J are TRBV15 and TRBJ2-2; checking the TCRdb D call of TRBD2 is not possible without DNA. In germline, CDR1 is LNHNV, CDR2 YYDKDF (reference sequence). The CDR3 contains 17 residues. The CDR3 region is CATSRDWAGVDTGELFF.

This chain uses TRBV20-1 with TRBJ2-6; the D gene TCRdb calls, TRBD1, cannot be checked with no DNA. Germline V gene sequence: CDR1 DFQATT, CDR2 SNEGSKA (reference sequence). There are 16 residues in the CDR3. CDR3 sequence reads: CSARRAGRGRANVLTF.

This clonotype shows up as medium-sized by frequency. The J gene is TRBJ2-6, the V gene TRBV7-2; TCRdb names TRBD1, which stays unverified in the absence of DNA. Looked up from germline, CDR1 is SGHTA and CDR2 is FQGNSA. The CDR3 is 16 amino acids. The chain's CDR3 is CASSLAGAPGANVLTF.

This clonotype registers medium-sized by frequency. The J gene is TRBJ2-2, the V gene TRBV30; TCRdb calls TRBD2, which cannot be checked without DNA. The CDR3 runs 17 residues. CDR1 and CDR2 from the germline V gene are GTSNPN and SVGIG (reference sequence). CDR3 region: CAWSPPVGGGVTGELFF.

By frequency, this clonotype registers large (0.1 to 1%). The CDR3 spells CASSISREQDTQYF. The chain links TRBV19 to TRBJ2-3. CDR1 and CDR2 from the germline V gene are LNHDA and SQIVND (reference sequence). The CDR3 sequence is 14 residues long.

The genes are TRBV28 and TRBJ1-2; TCRdb reports TRBD1, a call that lacks DNA to check it against. Germline V CDR1 and CDR2: MDHEN, SYDVKM. The CDR3 consists of 14 residues. The CDR3 sequence is CASSRQGAYYGYTF.

This clonotype registers medium-sized by frequency. The J gene is TRBJ2-3, the V gene TRBV19; TCRdb names TRBD1, which stays unverified in the absence of DNA. The CDR3 consists of 12 residues. Germline CDR1 LNHDA, CDR2 SQIVND (reference sequence). CDR3 sequence: CASTGDGDTQYF.

This clonotype ranks as medium-sized in terms of frequency. The CDR3 sequence: CASSFTPGQTEQYF. The chain uses TRBV6-6 and TRBJ2-7; TCRdb picks TRBD1, but there is no DNA to check that call. Germline V gene sequence: CDR1 MNHNY, CDR2 SVGAGI (reference sequence). The CDR3 contains 14 residues.

Considering frequency, this clonotype is medium-sized. V and J are TRBV14 and TRBJ2-5. The CDR3 consists of 19 residues. Germline V gene lookup returns CDR1 SGHDN and CDR2 FVKESK. The CDR3 protein is CASSHAEQPSGGTRETQYF.

This clonotype is called medium-sized (0.01 to 0.1%) based on its frequency. The CDR3 spells CASSMGASGQPQHF. The V gene is TRBV19, the J gene TRBJ1-5; the TRBD1 assignment by TCRdb is unverifiable without DNA. The CDR3 covers 14 residues. Germline CDR1 and CDR2: LNHDA and SQIVND (reference sequence).